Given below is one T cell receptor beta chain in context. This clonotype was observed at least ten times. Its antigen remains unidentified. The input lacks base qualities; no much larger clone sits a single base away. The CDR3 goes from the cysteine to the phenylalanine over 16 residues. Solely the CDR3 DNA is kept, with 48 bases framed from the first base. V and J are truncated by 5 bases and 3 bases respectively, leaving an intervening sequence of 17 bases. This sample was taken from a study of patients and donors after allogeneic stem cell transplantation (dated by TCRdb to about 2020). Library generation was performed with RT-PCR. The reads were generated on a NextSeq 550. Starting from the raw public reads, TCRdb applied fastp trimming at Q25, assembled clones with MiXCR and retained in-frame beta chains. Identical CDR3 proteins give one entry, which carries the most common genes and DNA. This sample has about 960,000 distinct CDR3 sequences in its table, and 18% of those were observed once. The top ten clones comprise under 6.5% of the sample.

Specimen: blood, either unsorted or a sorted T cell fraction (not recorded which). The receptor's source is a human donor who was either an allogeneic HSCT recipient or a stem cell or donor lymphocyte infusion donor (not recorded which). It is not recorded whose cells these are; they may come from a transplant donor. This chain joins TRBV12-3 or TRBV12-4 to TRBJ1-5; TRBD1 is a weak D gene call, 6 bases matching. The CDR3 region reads CASSNLDSLFNQPQHF. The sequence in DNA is TGTGCCAGCAGTAACTTGGACAGTCTCTTCAATCAGCCCCAGCATTTT.